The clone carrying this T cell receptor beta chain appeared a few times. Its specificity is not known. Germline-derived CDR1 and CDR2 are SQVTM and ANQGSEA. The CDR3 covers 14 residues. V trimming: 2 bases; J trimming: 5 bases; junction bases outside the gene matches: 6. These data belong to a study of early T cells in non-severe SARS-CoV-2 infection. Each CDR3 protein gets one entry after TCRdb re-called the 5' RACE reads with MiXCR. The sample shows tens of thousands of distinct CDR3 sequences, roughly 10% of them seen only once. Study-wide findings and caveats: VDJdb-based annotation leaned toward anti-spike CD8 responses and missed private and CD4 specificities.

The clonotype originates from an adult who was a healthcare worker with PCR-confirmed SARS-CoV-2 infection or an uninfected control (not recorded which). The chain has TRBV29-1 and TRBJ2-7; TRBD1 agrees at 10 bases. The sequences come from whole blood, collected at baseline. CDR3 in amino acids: CSVESGTGDHEQYF. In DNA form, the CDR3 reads TGCAGCGTTGAATCTGGGACAGGGGATCACGAGCAGTACTTC.